Here is one TCR beta chain with its context. The source of the sample is a study of breast tumors, draining lymph nodes, adjacent tissues. Trimming shortened V by 2 bases and J by 3 bases, and 4 bases separated the two germline ends. In germline, CDR1 is SEHNR, CDR2 FQNEAQ (reference sequence). The CDR3 is 12 amino acids. TCRdb fed the multiplex PCR reads into MiXCR, producing one record per CDR3 protein. This table holds 6,000 or so distinct CDR3 sequences, approximately 41% found once. The gene calls are TRBV7-9 and TRBJ2-5; D unclear. This TCR derives from a female donor with breast cancer. Some clones in this sample may be carry-over from other donors' samples. The sequencing input was tumor-adjacent breast tissue. For the CDR3, the DNA is TGTGCCAGCAGCTTATGGGAAGAGACCCAGTACTTC. Residues: CASSLWEETQYF.